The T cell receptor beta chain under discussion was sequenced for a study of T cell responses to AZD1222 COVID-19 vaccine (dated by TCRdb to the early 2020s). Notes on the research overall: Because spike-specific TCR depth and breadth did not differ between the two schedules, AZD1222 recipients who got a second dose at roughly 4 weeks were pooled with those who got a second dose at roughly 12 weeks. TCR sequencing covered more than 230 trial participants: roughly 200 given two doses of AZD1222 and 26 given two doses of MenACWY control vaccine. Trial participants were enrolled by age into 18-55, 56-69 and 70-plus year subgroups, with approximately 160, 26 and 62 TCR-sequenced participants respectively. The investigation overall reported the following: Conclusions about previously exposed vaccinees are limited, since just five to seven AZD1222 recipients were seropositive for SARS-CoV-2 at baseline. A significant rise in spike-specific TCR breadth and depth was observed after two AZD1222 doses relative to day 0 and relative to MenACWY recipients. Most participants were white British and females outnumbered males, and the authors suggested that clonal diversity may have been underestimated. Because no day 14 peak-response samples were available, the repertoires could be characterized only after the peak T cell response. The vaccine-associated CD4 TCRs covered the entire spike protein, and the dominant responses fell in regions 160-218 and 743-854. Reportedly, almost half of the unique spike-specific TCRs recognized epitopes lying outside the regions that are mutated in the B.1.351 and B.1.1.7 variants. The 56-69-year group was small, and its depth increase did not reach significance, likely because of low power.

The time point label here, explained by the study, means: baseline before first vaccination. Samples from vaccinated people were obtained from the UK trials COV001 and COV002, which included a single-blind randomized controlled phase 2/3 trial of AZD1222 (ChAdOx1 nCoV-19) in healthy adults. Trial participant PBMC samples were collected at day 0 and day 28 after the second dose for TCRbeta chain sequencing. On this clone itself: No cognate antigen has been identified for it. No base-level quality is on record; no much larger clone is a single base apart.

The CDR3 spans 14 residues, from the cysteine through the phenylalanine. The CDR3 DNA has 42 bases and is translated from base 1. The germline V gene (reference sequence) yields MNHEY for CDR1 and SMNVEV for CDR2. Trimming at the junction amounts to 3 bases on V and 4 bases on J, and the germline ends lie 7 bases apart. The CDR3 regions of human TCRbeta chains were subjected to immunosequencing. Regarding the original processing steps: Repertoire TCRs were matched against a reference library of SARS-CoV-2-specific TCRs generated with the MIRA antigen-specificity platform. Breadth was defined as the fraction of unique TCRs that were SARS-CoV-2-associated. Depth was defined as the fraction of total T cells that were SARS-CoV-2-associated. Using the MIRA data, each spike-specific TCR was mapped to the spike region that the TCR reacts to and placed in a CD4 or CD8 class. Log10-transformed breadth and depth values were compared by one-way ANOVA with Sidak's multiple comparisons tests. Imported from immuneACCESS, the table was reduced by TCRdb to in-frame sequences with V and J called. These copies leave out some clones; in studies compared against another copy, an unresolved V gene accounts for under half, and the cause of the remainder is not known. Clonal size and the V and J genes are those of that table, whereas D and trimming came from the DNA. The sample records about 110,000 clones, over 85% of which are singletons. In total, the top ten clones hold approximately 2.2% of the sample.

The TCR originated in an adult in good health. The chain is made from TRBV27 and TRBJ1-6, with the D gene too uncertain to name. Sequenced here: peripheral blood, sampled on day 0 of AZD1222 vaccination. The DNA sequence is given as TGTGCCAGCAGTTTCGGGGAATATAATTCACCCCTCCACTTT. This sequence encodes CASSFGEYNSPLHF.